The table lists the clone carrying this TCR beta chain with a count of one. Its antigen is not identified. Germline assignment: CDR1 SGHTA and CDR2 FQGNSA. The V gene lost 5 bases and the J gene lost 3 bases, with 8 bases spanning the gap. This CDR3 has 13 amino acids. The sample comes from a study of cytomegalovirus exposure and HLA in healthy donors. The primer mix had 60 Vbeta and 13 Jbeta primers. The data were produced by immunoSEQ multiplex PCR, yet TCRdb's version contains in-frame clones alone and is incomplete. Of about 160,000 clones in the sample, around four fifths were seen once. General study points: The likely origin of a cluster of highly shared sequence variants was a sequencing artifact.

This clonotype originated in a man aged 25-45 years in good health and CMV-seronegative. Sequenced: PBMCs. This chain uses TRBV7-2 with TRBJ1-5, with D possibly matching TRBD1 (5 bases). The CDR3 region is CASSRGDNQPQHF. CDR3 nucleotide sequence: TGTGCCAGCAGCCGGGGGGACAATCAGCCCCAGCATTTT. The variable domain in full, with the rest retrieved from reference TRBV7-2 and TRBJ1-5, is GAGVSQSPSNKVTEKGKDVELRCDPISGHTALYWYRQSLGQGLEFLIYFQGNSAPDKSGLPSDRFSAERTGGSVSTLTIQRTQQEDSAVYLCASSRGDNQPQHFGDGTRLSIL.